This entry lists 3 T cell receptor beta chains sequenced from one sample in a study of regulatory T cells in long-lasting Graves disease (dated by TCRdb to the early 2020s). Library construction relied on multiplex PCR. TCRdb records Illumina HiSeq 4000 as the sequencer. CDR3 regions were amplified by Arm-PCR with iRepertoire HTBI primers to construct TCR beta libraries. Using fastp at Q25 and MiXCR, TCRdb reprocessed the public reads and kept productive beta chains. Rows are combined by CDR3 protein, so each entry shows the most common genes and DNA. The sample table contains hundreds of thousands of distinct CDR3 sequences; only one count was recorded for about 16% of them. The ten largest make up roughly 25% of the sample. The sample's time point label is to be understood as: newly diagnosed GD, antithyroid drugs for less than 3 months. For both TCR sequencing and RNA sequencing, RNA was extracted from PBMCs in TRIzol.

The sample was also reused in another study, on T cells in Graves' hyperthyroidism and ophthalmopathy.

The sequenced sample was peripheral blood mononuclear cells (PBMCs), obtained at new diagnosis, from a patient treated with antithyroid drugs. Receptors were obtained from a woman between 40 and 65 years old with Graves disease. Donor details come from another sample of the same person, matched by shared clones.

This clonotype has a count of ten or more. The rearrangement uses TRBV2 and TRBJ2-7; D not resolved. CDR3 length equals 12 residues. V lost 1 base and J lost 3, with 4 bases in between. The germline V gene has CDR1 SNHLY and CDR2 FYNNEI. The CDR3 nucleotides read TGTGCCAGCAGTGAAGACGACTACGAGCAGTACTTC. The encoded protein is CASSEDDYEQYF. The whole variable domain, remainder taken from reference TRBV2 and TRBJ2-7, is EPEVTQTPSHQVTQMGQEVILRCVPISNHLYFYWYRQILGQKVEFLVSFYNNEISEKSEIFDDQFSVERPDGSNFTLKIRSTKLEDSAMYFCASSEDDYEQYFGPGTRLTVT.

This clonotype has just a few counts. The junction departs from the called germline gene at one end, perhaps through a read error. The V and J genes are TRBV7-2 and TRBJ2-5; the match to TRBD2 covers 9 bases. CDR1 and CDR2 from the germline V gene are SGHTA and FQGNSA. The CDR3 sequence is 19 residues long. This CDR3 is CAGSLAGTGTSILQETQYF. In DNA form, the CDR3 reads TGTGCCGGCAGCTTAGCCGGAACCGGGACTAGCATCCTCCAAGAGACCCAGTACTTC. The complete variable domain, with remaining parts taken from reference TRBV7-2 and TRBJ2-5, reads GAGVSQSPSNKVTEKGKDVELRCDPISGHTALYWYRQSLGQGLEFLIYFQGNSAPDKSGLPSDRFSAERTGGSVSTLTIQRTQQEDSAVYLCAGSLAGTGTSILQETQYFGPGTRLLVL.

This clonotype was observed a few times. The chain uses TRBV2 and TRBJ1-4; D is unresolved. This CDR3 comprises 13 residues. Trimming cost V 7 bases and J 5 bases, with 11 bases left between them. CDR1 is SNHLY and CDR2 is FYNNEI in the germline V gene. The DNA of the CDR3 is TGTGCCAGCACTCGGGAAACCAATGAAAAACTGTTTTTT. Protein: CASTRETNEKLFF.